These 17 T cell receptor beta chains were all obtained from the same sample, sequenced in a study of CD8+ T cells in alopecia areata (dated by TCRdb to the late 2010s). Libraries came from the immunoSEQ multiplex PCR assay. To provide template for TCR sequencing, every sample had RNA extracted and reverse transcribed into cDNA. The clones in this table, taken by TCRdb from immuneACCESS, are in-frame only. Not every clone is retained; where verified, under half of the shortfall comes from an unresolved V gene, and the cause of the rest is unknown. In all, the sample holds hundreds of thousands of clones, and 60% of those were seen once. 0.75% to 0.95% of the sample comes from the top ten. The treatment or condition label on this specimen signifies: oral pan-JAK inhibitor, 5-10 mg twice daily. This specimen consisted of CD4+ T cells sorted from blood, obtained around week 53, from a patient treated with tofacitinib. These receptors all come from a human donor with alopecia areata.

V is TRBV5-1 and J is TRBJ2-7; maybe TRBD1 (5 bases). This CDR3 has 13 residues. Trimming took 1 base from V and 5 from J, leaving 10 bases between them. Germline loops: CDR1 SGHRS, CDR2 YFSETQ. CDR3 coding DNA: TGCGCCAGCAGCTTGATCCAGGGCCACGAGCAGTACTTC. Translation: CASSLIQGHEQYF.

In its sample, this clone was seen many times. The chain employs TRBV30 and TRBJ1-1, with D possibly matching TRBD1 (5 bases). Germline V gene lookup returns CDR1 GTSNPN and CDR2 SVGIG (reference sequence). CDR3 length equals 17 residues. Trimming took 1 base from V and 1 from J, leaving 19 bases between them. DNA for the CDR3: TGTGCCTGGAGTGGCTACCCCCAGGGAGTGGCGAACACTGAAGCTTTCTTT. This sequence encodes CAWSGYPQGVANTEAFF.

The gene calls are TRBV9 and TRBJ1-2; 10 bases are a match to TRBD1. Germline assignment: CDR1 SGDLS and CDR2 YYNGEE. The CDR3 is made up of 15 amino acids. V trimming: 4 bases; J trimming: 3 bases; junction bases outside the gene matches: 6. The CDR3 region has the DNA TGTGCCAGCAGCCATGGGACAGGGGCTGACTATGGCTACACCTTC. Its protein product is CASSHGTGADYGYTF. The variable domain in full, with the rest retrieved from reference TRBV9 and TRBJ1-2, is DSGVTQTPKHLITATGQRVTLRCSPRSGDLSVYWYQQSLDQGLQFLIQYYNGEERAKGNILERFSAQQFPDLHSELNLSSLELGDSALYFCASSHGTGADYGYTFGSGTRLTVV.

The table lists this clone with a few counts. The genes are TRBV27 and TRBJ1-1; TRBD1 is a possible D gene (6 bases). The CDR3 spans 15 residues. The germline V gene encodes CDR1 MNHEY and CDR2 SMNVEV (reference sequence). Trimming left V 6 bases short and J 10 bases short, with 24 bases between. This CDR3 reads CASSPSRGAVSSAFF. Written as DNA, the CDR3 is TGTGCCAGCAGCCCCTCCCGGGGGGCAGTTTCTTCAGCTTTCTTT.

V is TRBV7-2 and J is TRBJ1-5; D not resolved. Per germline, CDR1 SGHTA and CDR2 FQGNSA. The length of the CDR3 is 13 residues. V was cut by 2 bases and J by 3 bases, with 5 bases left in between. CDR3 nucleotide sequence: TGTGCCAGCAGCTTACACCCCAATCAGCCCCAGCATTTT. Its translation is CASSLHPNQPQHF.

V gene TRBV5-4 combines with J gene TRBJ2-1, with a weak D call TRBD2 (5 bases). Trimming pared 0 bases from V and 0 bases from J, leaving 7 bases between. The germline CDR1 and CDR2 sequences are SGHNT and YYREEE (reference sequence). There are 15 residues in the CDR3. CDR3: CASSLVGSSYNEQFF. The CDR3 region has the DNA TGTGCCAGCAGCTTGGTGGGGAGCTCCTACAATGAGCAGTTCTTC.

This clone was observed once. This chain uses TRBV5-6 with TRBJ2-3; D unclear. V was shortened by 2 bases and J by 4 bases, with 5 bases between the two germline ends. The CDR3 is 12 residues long. CDR1 is SGHDT, CDR2 YYEEEE, per germline. CDR3 amino acids: CASSFFADTQYF. CDR3 DNA: TGTGCCAGCAGCTTCTTCGCAGATACGCAGTATTTT.

V is TRBV29-1 and J is TRBJ1-2; D gene unclear. This CDR3 has 11 amino acids. V gave up 3 bases and J gave up 8 bases, with 10 bases separating them. CDR1 and CDR2 (germline): SQVTM, ANQGSEA. The CDR3 loop is CSVDGQGGYTF. CDR3 nucleotides: TGCAGCGTTGACGGCCAAGGGGGCTACACCTTC.

This clone is a singleton in its sample. Here the CDR3 reads CASSLHATYEQYF. DNA for the CDR3: TGTGCCAGCAGCTTACACGCCACCTACGAGCAGTACTTC. The chain carries TRBV7-2 and TRBJ2-7; D is unresolved. There are 13 residues in the CDR3. Per germline, CDR1 SGHTA and CDR2 FQGNSA. Trimming pared 2 bases from V and 2 bases from J, leaving 7 bases between.

The genes are TRBV29-1 and TRBJ1-5; D call uncertain. The CDR3 covers 13 residues. CDR1 and CDR2 from the germline V gene are SQVTM and ANQGSEA. V was trimmed by 2 bases and J by 1 base, leaving 6 bases between them. The CDR3 DNA follows: TGCAGCGTTGAACTGGGAAGCAATCAGCCCCAGCATTTT. Translating gives CSVELGSNQPQHF.

V is TRBV29-1 and J is TRBJ1-2; D is perhaps TRBD1 (6 bases). The CDR3 loop spans 12 amino acids. Trimming pared 2 bases from V and 4 bases from J, leaving 8 bases between. Germline V gene data show CDR1 as SQVTM and CDR2 as ANQGSEA. The CDR3 is CSVETGIYGYTF. DNA of the CDR3: TGCAGCGTTGAAACAGGGATCTATGGCTACACCTTC.

This clone appeared a single time. The chain employs TRBV29-1 and TRBJ2-1, with no clear D. Trimming removed 4 bases at V and 4 bases at J, with 17 bases between. The CDR3 totals 15 residues. Germline CDR1 and CDR2: SQVTM and ANQGSEA. CDR3 protein: CSVVSVPERYNEQFF. The CDR3 bases are TGCAGCGTTGTGTCCGTTCCGGAGAGGTACAATGAGCAGTTCTTC.

The sample holds a few counts of this clone. The chain carries TRBV18 and TRBJ1-1, with D unclear. V was clipped by 5 bases and J by 1 base, with 8 bases between them. The germline gives CDR1 KGHSH, CDR2 LQKENI. This CDR3 comprises 13 residues. The CDR3 here is CASSSQPNTEAFF. The CDR3 region has the DNA TGTGCCAGCTCATCACAACCGAACACTGAAGCTTTCTTT.

V gene TRBV29-1 combines with J gene TRBJ1-2; the match to TRBD1 covers 10 bases. Germline trimming cut 5 bases from V and 6 bases from J; bases unmatched to any gene: 3. The germline V gene has CDR1 SQVTM and CDR2 ANQGSEA. The CDR3 totals 12 residues. CDR3 loop: CSVSGQGNGYTF. In DNA, the CDR3 is TGCAGCGTTTCGGGACAGGGGAATGGCTACACCTTC.

This sequence joins TRBV18 and TRBJ2-3; D gene uncertain. V lost 2 bases and J lost 4, with 16 bases in between. Germline CDR1 KGHSH, CDR2 LQKENI. The CDR3 extends over 16 amino acids. CDR3: CASSPWRTGVADTQYF. The CDR3 DNA is TGTGCCAGCTCACCATGGAGAACCGGCGTTGCAGATACGCAGTATTTT.

The gene calls are TRBV30 and TRBJ2-1; 12 bases map to TRBD2. The trim removed 0 bases at V and 0 bases at J, leaving 18 bases unmatched. Germline lookup yields CDR1 GTSNPN and CDR2 SVGIG (reference sequence). The CDR3 is 22 residues long. This CDR3 is CAWSVPLGGLAGPKVSYNEQFF. As DNA, the CDR3 is TGTGCCTGGAGTGTACCTTTGGGGGGACTAGCGGGTCCGAAGGTCTCCTACAATGAGCAGTTCTTC.

J is TRBJ2-5 and V is TRBV29-1; D call uncertain. Looked up from germline, CDR1 is SQVTM and CDR2 is ANQGSEA. The CDR3 runs 11 residues. V lost 3 bases and J lost 3, with 5 bases in between. CDR3 amino acids: CSVDKEETQYF. In DNA form, the CDR3 reads TGCAGCGTTGACAAAGAAGAGACCCAGTACTTC.